The 30 T cell receptor beta chains given below trace back to one sample, sequenced in a study of cytomegalovirus exposure and HLA in healthy donors. PCR used 60 Vbeta primers and 13 Jbeta primers. Here immunoSEQ multiplex PCR was the method, and the copy in TCRdb shows in-frame clones only, minus some. The table includes more than 80,000 clones, roughly three fifths detected once. Sequences were obtained from PBMCs. The origin of the receptors is a man aged 60-69 years in good health and CMV-seronegative.

This sequence joins TRBV10-1 and TRBJ2-3; 8 nucleotides match TRBD2. CDR1 and CDR2 from the germline V gene are WNHNN and SYGVQD (reference sequence). J gave up 3 bases and V 6 bases, and 11 bases lay outside the gene matches. The CDR3 is 16 residues long. CDR3 nucleotide sequence: TGCGCCAGCAGCGACAGGAGCGGGGGCCGAACAGATACGCAGTATTTT. Protein sequence: CASSDRSGGRTDTQYF.

The chain carries TRBV7-2 and TRBJ1-3; 8 nucleotides match TRBD1. Trimming at V came to 2 bases and at J to 2 bases, leaving 2 bases not matched to a gene. This CDR3 contains 15 residues. Looked up from germline, CDR1 is SGHTA and CDR2 is FQGNSA. CDR3 residues: CASSLSTGAGNTIYF. CDR3 bases: TGTGCCAGCAGCTTATCGACAGGGGCTGGAAACACCATATATTTT.

The genes are TRBV2 and TRBJ1-2, with a tentative D call TRBD1 (5 bases). The V and J ends lost 4 bases and 7 bases respectively, with 16 bases between them. This CDR3 region has 14 residues. Per germline, CDR1 SNHLY and CDR2 FYNNEI. CDR3 in amino acids: CASSVGQGLGGYTF. CDR3 DNA sequence: TGTGCCAGCAGTGTGGGCCAGGGTCTAGGTGGCTACACCTTC.

This clone has just a few counts. The J gene is TRBJ1-1, the V gene TRBV19; 8 nucleotides align to TRBD1. The V gene's germline CDR1 is LNHDA and CDR2 SQIVND (reference sequence). The CDR3 contains 14 residues. The V and J ends lost 5 bases and 3 bases, in that order; junction bases with no gene match: 5. CDR3 amino acids: CASSLDRADTEAFF. DNA of the CDR3: TGTGCCAGTAGTCTGGACAGGGCGGACACTGAAGCTTTCTTT.

By its share, this clone is medium-sized. The gene calls are TRBV25-1 and TRBJ2-5, with 7 nucleotides matching TRBD1. The CDR3 covers 12 residues. Trimming removed 10 bases from V and 7 bases from J; junction bases left unmatched: 9. CDR1 and CDR2 from the germline V gene are MGHDK and SYGVNS. As DNA, the CDR3 is TGTGCCACTGGGACAGACTTAGGGACCCAGTACTTC. Translated: CATGTDLGTQYF. The full variable domain, with the rest looked up from reference TRBV25-1 and TRBJ2-5, is EADIYQTPRYLVIGTGKKITLECSQTMGHDKMYWYQQDPGMELHLIHYSYGVNSTEKGDLSSESTVSRIRTEHFPLTLESARPSHTSQYLCATGTDLGTQYFGPGTRLLVL.

This clone was detected a few times. The chain joins TRBV9 to TRBJ1-3; TRBD1 might be the D (5 bases). This CDR3 has 17 residues. Trimming left V 4 bases short and J 7 bases short, with 24 bases between. Germline values: CDR1 SGDLS, CDR2 YYNGEE. CDR3 nucleotides: TGTGCCAGCAGCCCTCCAGGCGGGGGGGGATTCGCGAACACCATATATTTT. Encoded protein: CASSPPGGGGFANTIYF. The full variable domain, with the rest looked up from reference TRBV9 and TRBJ1-3, is DSGVTQTPKHLITATGQRVTLRCSPRSGDLSVYWYQQSLDQGLQFLIQYYNGEERAKGNILERFSAQQFPDLHSELNLSSLELGDSALYFCASSPPGGGGFANTIYFGEGSWLTVV.

The chain joins TRBV19 to TRBJ2-1, with 11 nucleotides matching TRBD2. Germline CDR1 reads LNHDA; CDR2 reads SQIVND (reference sequence). This CDR3 has 15 amino acids. The V segment lost 7 bases and the J segment 2 bases; nucleotides outside the gene matches: 4. CDR3 loop: CASTPSGGTYNEQFF. CDR3 in DNA: TGTGCCAGTACCCCTAGCGGGGGGACCTACAATGAGCAGTTCTTC. The whole variable domain, filled in from reference TRBV19 and TRBJ2-1, reads DGGITQSPKYLFRKEGQNVTLSCEQNLNHDAMYWYRQDPGQGLRLIYYSQIVNDFQKGDIAEGYSVSREKKESFPLTVTSAQKNPTAFYLCASTPSGGTYNEQFFGPGTRLTVL.

This clone has more than one count but fewer than ten. The gene calls are TRBV4-1 and TRBJ1-2; D unresolved. This CDR3 spans 12 amino acids. CDR1 is MGHRA and CDR2 is YSYEKL in the germline V gene. V lost 0 bases, J lost 8 bases, and 7 bases lay in between. CDR3 sequence: CASSQDARGYTF. The DNA for the CDR3 is TGCGCCAGCAGCCAAGACGCCCGGGGCTACACCTTC.

The chain carries TRBV6-5 and TRBJ2-3; D may be TRBD2 (5 bases). CDR3 length: 15 residues. V was cut by 7 bases and J by 6 bases, with 20 bases left in between. Germline lookup yields CDR1 MNHEY and CDR2 SVGAGI. CDR3 DNA sequence: TGTGCCAGCAATCCACTAGGGATACCCCAGGATACGCAGTATTTT. Translated, it gives CASNPLGIPQDTQYF.

V usage is TRBV28 and J usage is TRBJ1-2, with 8 bases aligning to TRBD1. This CDR3 is 16 amino acids long. After removal of 5 bases from V and 5 bases from J, the junction contained 13 bases not matched to a gene. The germline V gene encodes CDR1 MDHEN and CDR2 SYDVKM. The CDR3 sequence: CASSKRQGLGEYGYTF. The CDR3 DNA is TGTGCCAGCAGTAAACGACAGGGGCTAGGGGAATATGGCTACACCTTC.

The J gene is TRBJ1-3, the V gene TRBV4-1; D is undetermined. Germline V gene data show CDR1 as MGHRA and CDR2 as YSYEKL. CDR3 length equals 14 residues. V was pared by 1 base and J by 4 bases, with 8 bases between. In DNA form, the CDR3 reads TGCGCCAGCAGCCAAGCTCTATTCGGAAACACCATATATTTT. It is translated as CASSQALFGNTIYF.

This clone showed up just a few times. This chain joins TRBV7-9 and TRBJ2-5, with 10 positions matching TRBD2. CDR3 size: 15 residues. The J segment lost 5 bases and the V segment lost 2 bases, leaving 5 bases of the junction unmatched. From germline, CDR1 is SEHNR and CDR2 FQNEAQ (reference sequence). As DNA, the CDR3 is TGTGCCAGCAGCTTAACGGGGACTAGCGCGGAGACCCAGTACTTC. Translated: CASSLTGTSAETQYF.

This CDR3 is CASSLGQMSSYNEQFF. The DNA of the CDR3 is TGCGCCAGCAGCTTAGGACAAATGAGCTCCTACAATGAGCAGTTCTTC. The chain couples TRBV5-1 to TRBJ2-1; D might be TRBD1 (5 bases). CDR1 is SGHRS, CDR2 YFSETQ, per germline. V was shortened by 2 bases and J by 0 bases, with 12 bases between the two germline ends. The CDR3 spans 16 residues.

This sequence joins TRBV13 and TRBJ2-3, with 7 bases lining up with TRBD1. With V trimmed by 6 bases and J by 2 bases, 14 bases remained unmatched. This CDR3 is 17 amino acids long. Germline values: CDR1 PRHDT, CDR2 FYEKMQ (reference sequence). The CDR3 loop is CASSRRTGNVNTDTQYF. The CDR3 region has the DNA TGTGCCAGCAGTCGCCGGACAGGAAATGTAAACACAGATACGCAGTATTTT.

This clone was counted only a few times. The rearrangement uses TRBV28 and TRBJ1-6; unclear D gene. Per the germline V gene, CDR1 is MDHEN and CDR2 is SYDVKM. The CDR3 has 15 residues. Trimming took off 3 bases at V and 4 bases at J, with 10 bases between the two ends. This CDR3 reads CASSFSYLYNSPLHF. CDR3 nucleotides: TGTGCCAGCAGTTTTTCGTATCTGTATAATTCACCCCTCCACTTT.

The chain carries TRBV2 and TRBJ1-4; 10 positions agree with TRBD1. CDR1 is SNHLY and CDR2 is FYNNEI in the germline V gene. After removal of 3 bases from V and 8 bases from J, the junction contained 6 bases not matched to a gene. This CDR3 comprises 15 residues. The CDR3 spells CASSDVRTGGEKLFF. CDR3 in DNA: TGTGCCAGCAGTGATGTCAGGACAGGGGGGGAAAAACTGTTTTTT.

This clone has just a few counts. This chain joins TRBV5-1 and TRBJ2-7, with TRBD2 as a possible D gene (5 bases). The CDR3 extends over 14 amino acids. The V gene's germline CDR1 is SGHRS and CDR2 YFSETQ. V was clipped by 0 bases and J by 0 bases, with 7 bases between them. The DNA for the CDR3 is TGCGCCAGCAGCTTGGAAGGGAGCTCCTACGAGCAGTACTTC. Its protein product is CASSLEGSSYEQYF.

CDR3 in DNA: TGTGCCAGCAGTAAGTCTCTGGACAGGGGCAATGGCTACACCTTC. Residues: CASSKSLDRGNGYTF. The V and J genes are TRBV6-4 and TRBJ1-2; TRBD1 aligns across 9 bases. J was trimmed by 6 bases and V by 5 bases; bases with no gene match: 10. The CDR3 runs to 15 residues. The germline V gene encodes CDR1 MRHNA and CDR2 SNTAGT.

V and J are TRBV29-1 and TRBJ2-2; the match to TRBD2 covers 8 bases. J was trimmed by 4 bases and V by 4 bases; bases with no gene match: 5. There are 14 residues in the CDR3. Germline V gene data show CDR1 as SQVTM and CDR2 as ANQGSEA. The CDR3 protein is CSVVVAGLTGELFF. The DNA of the CDR3 is TGCAGCGTTGTCGTAGCGGGGCTCACCGGGGAGCTGTTTTTT.

The rearrangement joins TRBV7-6 to TRBJ2-3; D call uncertain. Trimming removed 0 bases at V and 1 base at J, with 8 bases between. The CDR3 is 15 residues long. The V gene's germline CDR1 is SGHVS and CDR2 FNYEAQ. The chain's CDR3 is CASSLAHGRTDTQYF. The CDR3, as DNA: TGTGCCAGCAGCTTAGCTCACGGTCGCACAGATACGCAGTATTTT. The full variable domain, completed using reference TRBV7-6 and TRBJ2-3, is GAGVSQSPRYKVTKRGQDVALRCDPISGHVSLYWYRQALGQGPEFLTYFNYEAQQDKSGLPNDRFSAERPEGSISTLTIQRTEQRDSAMYRCASSLAHGRTDTQYFGPGTRLTVL.

This clone was observed a single time. A read error may account for a junction end that differs from germline. The genes are TRBV7-6 and TRBJ2-5; D is unclear. In germline, CDR1 is SGHVS, CDR2 FNYEAQ. This CDR3 contains 14 residues. The CDR3 is CASSLSAAKEAQYF. The CDR3 DNA is TGTGCCAGCAGCTTATCGGCAGCGAAAGAGGCCCAGTACTTC.

Sample share makes this clone medium-sized. The chain is built from TRBV6-4 and TRBJ2-1, with D possibly TRBD2 on 5 matching bases. In germline, CDR1 is MRHNA, CDR2 SNTAGT. V shed 5 bases and J shed 1 base, with 12 bases lying between them. The CDR3 consists of 15 residues. This chain's CDR3 is CASSLESGSYNEQFF. CDR3 DNA: TGTGCCAGCAGTTTGGAGAGCGGTTCCTACAATGAGCAGTTCTTC.

This sequence joins TRBV2 and TRBJ1-5, with 11 nucleotides matching TRBD1. Trimming took 7 bases from V and 3 from J; bases not matched to a gene: 5. The germline gives CDR1 SNHLY, CDR2 FYNNEI. The CDR3 sequence is 15 residues long. The CDR3: CASNQDRGLNQPQHF. The CDR3 region has the DNA TGTGCCAGCAACCAGGACAGGGGGCTCAATCAGCCCCAGCATTTT.

The chain is built from TRBV14 and TRBJ2-3; possible D gene TRBD2, 6 bases. The V gene lost 5 bases and the J gene lost 1 base, with 13 bases spanning the gap. Germline values: CDR1 SGHDN, CDR2 FVKESK. This CDR3 is built from 15 residues. The CDR3 protein is CASSVPGLGTDTQYF. In DNA form, the CDR3 reads TGTGCCAGCAGCGTTCCGGGACTGGGCACAGATACGCAGTATTTT. The full variable domain, with the rest looked up from reference TRBV14 and TRBJ2-3, is EAGVTQFPSHSVIEKGQTVTLRCDPISGHDNLYWYRRVMGKEIKFLLHFVKESKQDESGMPNNRFLAERTGGTYSTLKVQPAELEDSGVYFCASSVPGLGTDTQYFGPGTRLTVL.

CDR3 sequence (DNA): TGCGCCAGCAGCTGGACAGCACCAGATGCTAACACTGAAGCTTTCTTT. Protein: CASSWTAPDANTEAFF. This chain uses TRBV5-1 with TRBJ1-1, with a tentative D call TRBD1 (6 bases). The CDR3 sequence is 16 residues long. Per the germline V gene, CDR1 is SGHRS and CDR2 is YFSETQ. V was cut by 3 bases and J by 2 bases, with 17 bases left in between.

The chain combines TRBV5-5 with TRBJ1-1; D not certain. V was pared by 4 bases and J by 2 bases, with 9 bases between. The CDR3 sequence is 13 residues long. Germline V gene lookup returns CDR1 SGHKS and CDR2 YYEKEE (reference sequence). The CDR3 coding sequence is TGTGCCAGCAGCAGCTTCCCCAACACTGAAGCTTTCTTT. It codes for CASSSFPNTEAFF.

The chain is built from TRBV5-1 and TRBJ2-1; unclear D gene. Germline V gene lookup returns CDR1 SGHRS and CDR2 YFSETQ. CDR3 size: 13 residues. The V end lost 3 bases, the J end lost 6 bases, and 10 bases lay between the germline ends. In DNA form, the CDR3 reads TGCGCCAGCAGCTCAACGACTGGCAATGAGCAGTTCTTC. As protein: CASSSTTGNEQFF.

The rearrangement links TRBV5-6 to TRBJ1-1; 10 nucleotides match TRBD1. J gave up 4 bases and V 2 bases, and 8 bases lay outside the gene matches. Looked up from germline, CDR1 is SGHDT and CDR2 is YYEEEE. The CDR3 loop spans 16 amino acids. The CDR3 nucleotides are TGTGCCAGCAGCTTCAGGGGACAGGGGCTTCGCACTGAAGCTTTCTTT. Protein sequence: CASSFRGQGLRTEAFF.

CDR3 DNA: TGTGCCAGCAGCTTGTCGTCCGGGGGTGGGCCCCAGCATTTT. This translates into CASSLSSGGGPQHF. V gene TRBV5-6 combines with J gene TRBJ1-5; possibly TRBD1 for D (5 bases). CDR1 is SGHDT and CDR2 is YYEEEE in the germline V gene. The CDR3 loop spans 14 amino acids. With 1 base removed from V and 9 bases from J, the gap between germline ends came to 14 bases.

This chain links TRBV2 with TRBJ1-4, with 8 bases matching TRBD1. Germline assignment: CDR1 SNHLY and CDR2 FYNNEI. V gave up 2 bases and J gave up 13 bases; unmatched junction bases: 15. The CDR3 is 16 amino acids. The CDR3 is CASSEPKGQVPDRLFF. In nucleotides, the CDR3 is TGTGCCAGCAGTGAACCAAAGGGACAGGTACCGGATCGACTGTTTTTT.